This entry is about one TCR beta chain. Its antigen is as yet unknown. The data were obtained in a study of siplizumab effects on memory and regulatory T cells. Study-wide findings and caveats: No assignable naive or memory phenotype existed for roughly 75-96% of proliferating CD4+ or CD8+ clones. Siplizumab significantly brought down the alloreactive sequences that trace back to unstimulated CD4+ memory cells.

CDR1 is SGHDT, CDR2 YYEEEE, per germline. The V and J ends lost 1 base and 0 bases respectively, with 7 bases between them. The CDR3 extends over 15 amino acids. Per individual sample, 95,000 to 100,000 TCR templates were assayed. TCRdb keeps only in-frame clones here, not all; method: immunoSEQ multiplex PCR. The table lists around 100,000 clones, about 95% of them singletons, with roughly 1.4% in the top ten. Material for sequencing was non-Treg CD4+ T cells sorted from blood. The V gene is TRBV5-6, the J gene TRBJ2-2; D ambiguous. The clonotype originates from a human donor in good health. The CDR3 reads CASSLPETNTGELFF. For the CDR3, the DNA is TGTGCCAGCAGCTTGCCAGAAACGAACACCGGGGAGCTGTTTTTT.